Listed here are 5 T cell receptor beta chains from one sample, sequenced in a study of blood T cell repertoires in COVID-19. The table came from immunoSEQ multiplex PCR; TCRdb's copy has only in-frame clones and leaves some out. The sample yields over 150,000 clones, around nine tenths seen once. The sequenced material came from peripheral blood. The receptors stem from a woman in her seventies with COVID-19, enrolled during active disease.

This rearrangement joins TRBV21-1 to TRBJ2-1; TRBD2 is the table's D call and was not checked against the DNA. TRBV21-1 is a pseudogene. The length of the CDR3 is 16 residues. CDR3 DNA: TGTGCCAGCCCCCAGATGGAGCGGGGACCTTACAATGAGCAGTTCTTC. It encodes CASPQMERGPYNEQFF.

The rearrangement joins TRBV3-1 (or the pseudogene TRBV3-2) to TRBJ2-1, with 13 bases matching TRBD2. This CDR3 region has 19 residues. Losses at the gene ends were 4 bases for V and 3 bases for J; bases not matched to a gene: 12. From germline, CDR1 is LGHDT and CDR2 YNNKEL (reference sequence). CDR3 residues: CASSRTSGGAPNYYNEQFF. In DNA form, the CDR3 reads TGTGCCAGCAGCCGAACTAGCGGGGGGGCCCCCAACTACTACAATGAGCAGTTCTTC.

This sequence joins TRBV6-5 and TRBJ1-1; D perhaps matches TRBD1 (5 bases). The V gene's germline CDR1 is MNHEY and CDR2 SVGAGI. V lost 7 bases and J lost 1, with 13 bases in between. CDR3 length: 14 residues. The CDR3 loop is CASTRGGPNTEAFF. The CDR3 DNA reads as TGTGCCAGCACCCGCGGGGGACCGAACACTGAAGCTTTCTTT.

The rearrangement links TRBV28 to TRBJ2-7; the D gene is possibly TRBD1 (6 bases). V lost 6 bases, J lost 3 bases, and 15 bases lay in between. CDR1 and CDR2 (germline): MDHEN, SYDVKM. The CDR3 runs to 14 residues. As DNA, the CDR3 is TGTGCCAGCAGCCTATTTAACAGGGACTACGAGCAGTACTTC. Amino acids: CASSLFNRDYEQYF.

The V gene is TRBV2, the J gene TRBJ1-2; tentatively, D is TRBD1 (6 bases). This CDR3 comprises 14 residues. With 2 bases removed from V and 5 bases from J, the gap between germline ends came to 12 bases. Germline-derived CDR1 and CDR2 are SNHLY and FYNNEI. CDR3 in amino acids: CASSEWAGEYGYTF. The CDR3 DNA reads TGTGCCAGCAGTGAATGGGCAGGGGAGTATGGCTACACCTTC. Based on the CDR3 plus reference TRBV2 and TRBJ1-2, the full variable domain is EPEVTQTPSHQVTQMGQEVILRCVPISNHLYFYWYRQILGQKVEFLVSFYNNEISEKSEIFDDQFSVERPDGSNFTLKIRSTKLEDSAMYFCASSEWAGEYGYTFGSGTRLTVV.